The 18 T cell receptor beta chains presented below share a single source sample, sequenced in a study of radiation and T cells in renal cell carcinoma (dated by TCRdb to the early 2020s). Receptors were amplified or captured by the immunoSEQ multiplex PCR assay. TCRdb stores this immuneACCESS table with in-frame sequences only. Part of the clones is absent; in the studies checked, under half of the shortfall reflects unresolved V genes, and no reason is known for the rest. Across this sample there are 120,000 to 150,000 clones, with around four fifths seen only once. The ten largest clones take up around 21% of the sample. The intended sense of this specimen's time point label: baseline pretreatment blood. The sample's treatment or condition label, in plain terms: 15 Gy SBRT to primary tumor, nephrectomy 4 weeks later. Source: blood, taken from a patient whose treatment included radiotherapy and nephrectomy. Receptors originate from a woman between 45 and 60 years old with renal cell carcinoma.

The chain employs TRBV9 and TRBJ2-5; TRBD1 matches 8 bases. The CDR3 consists of 13 residues. Germline assignment: CDR1 SGDLS and CDR2 YYNGEE. V shed 6 bases, J shed 4 bases, and the junction held 5 bases outside the gene matches. DNA of the CDR3: TGTGCCAGCAACGCAGGGGGCCCAGAGACCCAGTACTTC. Protein product: CASNAGGPETQYF.

The rearrangement joins TRBV18 to TRBJ2-7, with D possibly being TRBD2 (7 bases). Germline CDR1 KGHSH, CDR2 LQKENI. Trimming left V 5 bases short and J 6 bases short, with 11 bases between. The CDR3 is made up of 12 amino acids. CDR3: CASSGGASEQYF. The CDR3 nucleotides are TGTGCCAGCTCAGGGGGGGCCTCCGAGCAGTACTTC.

The chain combines TRBV5-6 with TRBJ2-3; D remains ambiguous. V dropped 4 bases and J dropped 4 bases, with 13 bases sitting between them. Per germline, CDR1 SGHDT and CDR2 YYEEEE. The CDR3 has 14 residues. The CDR3 loop reads CASSPFRASDTQYF. CDR3 in DNA: TGTGCCAGCAGCCCCTTTAGGGCTTCAGATACGCAGTATTTT.

The V gene is TRBV7-9, the J gene TRBJ2-7; D unclear. Trimming stripped 8 bases from V and 2 bases from J, with 7 bases between. The length of the CDR3 is 11 residues. Per germline, CDR1 SEHNR and CDR2 FQNEAQ (reference sequence). CDR3 DNA: TGTGCCAGCCAATTGACCTACGAGCAGTACTTC. This codes for CASQLTYEQYF.

The chain couples TRBV10-1 to TRBJ2-5; the D gene is possibly TRBD1 (5 bases). The CDR3 is 13 amino acids. Germline CDR1 and CDR2: WNHNN and SYGVQD (reference sequence). V gave up 3 bases and J gave up 3 bases, with 8 bases separating them. The CDR3 nucleotides read TGCGCCAGCAGTGATCCACAGGAAGAGACCCAGTACTTC. Amino acids: CASSDPQEETQYF.

This chain connects TRBV6-5 to TRBJ2-7; tentative D call: TRBD1 (5 bases). CDR3 length: 13 amino acids. The V gene's germline CDR1 is MNHEY and CDR2 SVGAGI. The V gene lost 6 bases and the J gene lost 5 bases, with 14 bases spanning the gap. The DNA of the CDR3 is TGTGCCAGCAGCCGTAGGGGCGGAGACGAGCAGTACTTC. The encoded protein is CASSRRGGDEQYF.

The CDR3 reads CASSGGPMSGLHF. CDR3 DNA: TGTGCCAGCTCAGGGGGTCCAATGAGTGGCCTCCACTTT. The chain couples TRBV27 to TRBJ1-6, with 7 nucleotides matching TRBD1. Germline V lookup: CDR1 MNHEY, CDR2 SMNVEV (reference sequence). J lost 15 bases, V lost 8 bases, and 13 bases had no gene match. The CDR3 spans 13 residues.

In this sample, this clone turned up once. The J gene is TRBJ2-7, the V gene TRBV28; the match to TRBD2 covers 16 bases. The V and J ends lost 5 bases and 5 bases, in that order; junction bases with no gene match: 3. This CDR3 region has 15 residues. Germline CDR1 and CDR2: MDHEN and SYDVKM. CDR3 protein: CASSLGLAGGNEQYF. DNA for the CDR3: TGTGCCAGCAGTCTGGGACTAGCGGGAGGGAACGAGCAGTACTTC. Full variable domain (remainder filled in from reference TRBV28 and TRBJ2-7): DVKVTQSSRYLVKRTGEKVFLECVQDMDHENMFWYRQDPGLGLRLIYFSYDVKMKEKGDIPEGYSVSREKKERFSLILESASTNQTSMYLCASSLGLAGGNEQYFGPGTRLTVT.

This rearrangement joins TRBV5-1 to TRBJ2-7; 11 nucleotides agree with TRBD1. This CDR3 comprises 14 residues. The J segment lost 7 bases and the V segment lost 3 bases, leaving 6 bases of the junction unmatched. The germline V gene encodes CDR1 SGHRS and CDR2 YFSETQ. CDR3 in DNA: TGCGCCAGCAGCTCCGGACAGGGGGCGCGTGAGCAGTACTTC. Protein: CASSSGQGAREQYF.

The gene calls are TRBV10-3 and TRBJ1-5; no clear D. The V gene's germline CDR1 is ENHRY and CDR2 SYGVKD. The CDR3 length is 14 residues. V was trimmed by 2 bases and J by 6 bases, leaving 11 bases between them. CDR3 bases: TGTGCCATCAGTGAGGTAAGGGAACGTCAGCCCCAGCATTTT. Translating it yields CAISEVRERQPQHF.

The genes are TRBV4-1 and TRBJ2-2; D remains unclear. V was pared by 4 bases and J by 4 bases, with 7 bases between. The CDR3 is 13 amino acids. CDR1 and CDR2 from the germline V gene are MGHRA and YSYEKL. CDR3 loop: CASSRGSTGELFF. The CDR3 region has the DNA TGCGCCAGCAGCCGAGGCTCCACCGGGGAGCTGTTTTTT.

This clone was seen more than once but under ten times. The rearrangement uses TRBV6-1 and TRBJ1-4, with D perhaps matching TRBD1 (6 bases). The germline V gene encodes CDR1 MNHNS and CDR2 SASEGT. The CDR3 has 13 residues. Trimming left V 10 bases short and J 7 bases short, with 16 bases between. DNA for the CDR3: TGTGCCACGCTGGGGGACATATCTGAAAAACTGTTTTTT. Amino acids: CATLGDISEKLFF.

CDR3 in amino acids: CAWRVSTDTQYF. DNA of the CDR3: TGTGCCTGGAGGGTAAGCACAGATACGCAGTATTTT. This chain uses TRBV30 with TRBJ2-3; D gene ambiguous. The CDR3 is 12 amino acids. V lost 3 bases and J lost 0, with 4 bases in between. Germline CDR1 reads GTSNPN; CDR2 reads SVGIG (reference sequence).

The V gene is TRBV4-3, the J gene TRBJ1-2, with D hard to call. Germline CDR1 LGHNA, CDR2 YSLEER. This CDR3 has 15 residues. Deletions cut 0 bases from V and 8 bases from J, with 16 bases between. The CDR3 coding sequence is TGCGCCAGCAGCCAAGATTTTGGACCTGCGGACGGCTACACCTTC. Translating it yields CASSQDFGPADGYTF.

The chain joins TRBV7-2 to TRBJ2-5; a weak D match, TRBD2 (7 bases). The CDR3 sequence is 16 residues long. V lost 5 bases and J lost 5, with 21 bases in between. From germline, CDR1 is SGHTA and CDR2 FQGNSA. In DNA, the CDR3 is TGTGCCAGCAGCCGCATGGGGGGGGGCCTCTTCGAGACCCAGTACTTC. Its translation: CASSRMGGGLFETQYF.

The gene calls are TRBV5-1 and TRBJ2-7; TRBD1 agrees at 7 bases. The length of the CDR3 is 15 residues. Unmatched junction bases numbered 3, after V lost 0 bases and J lost 0 bases. CDR1 SGHRS and CDR2 YFSETQ come from the germline V gene. CDR3 loop: CASSLGGGGSYEQYF. In DNA, the CDR3 is TGCGCCAGCAGCTTGGGAGGGGGCGGCTCCTACGAGCAGTACTTC.

This chain joins TRBV5-1 and TRBJ1-1, with D possibly matching TRBD1 (5 bases). This CDR3 is 14 amino acids long. V lost 4 bases and J 3 bases, leaving 13 bases between the germline ends. From germline, CDR1 is SGHRS and CDR2 YFSETQ. CDR3 sequence: CASSTQGGDTEAFF. Written as DNA, the CDR3 is TGCGCCAGCAGCACCCAGGGCGGGGACACTGAAGCTTTCTTT.

The gene calls are TRBV23-1 and TRBJ2-7; no firm D call. TRBV23-1 is sorted into the ORF group, with uncertain function. V shed 0 bases and J shed 6 bases, with 6 bases lying between them. CDR3 length equals 12 residues. The CDR3 reads CASSQSLAEQYF. In DNA, the CDR3 is TGCGCCAGCAGTCAATCCTTAGCCGAGCAGTACTTC.